This T cell receptor (beta chain) came from a study of CD8+CD57+ T cells in acquired aplastic anemia. Overall study context: Quantities of DNA derived from sorted CD4+ and CD8+ cells averaged 3.2 ug.

Those patients picked for sequencing had displayed CD8+CD57+ cell expansion on flow cytometry. This clonotype was seen repeatedly, ten times or more. The antigen remains unidentified. Profiling of TCR beta VDJ combinations and CDR3 sequences used genomic DNA as template. TCRdb called the reads again in MiXCR, with one record for every CDR3 protein. The table records about 180,000 distinct CDR3 sequences, approximately 52% of them present only once. Regarding the study as a whole: Patients showed no significant difference from controls in CD8+ Simpson's diversity. Overlapping CD8+ CDR3 repertoires of patients and controls contained nearly 30 shared sequences.

The CDR3 runs 16 residues. Germline CDR1 reads LNHDA; CDR2 reads SQIVND (reference sequence). The V and J ends lost 6 bases and 1 base respectively, with 15 bases between them. This chain joins TRBV19 and TRBJ2-2; tentative D call: TRBD2 (6 bases). The origin of this receptor is a human donor with aplastic anemia. Source material: sorted CD4+, CD8+, or CD8+CD57+ T cells (not recorded which) from PBMCs. CDR3 DNA sequence: TGTGCCAGTAGACCCGGGGGACGGAGGAACACCGGGGAGCTGTTTTTT. Residues: CASRPGGRRNTGELFF.